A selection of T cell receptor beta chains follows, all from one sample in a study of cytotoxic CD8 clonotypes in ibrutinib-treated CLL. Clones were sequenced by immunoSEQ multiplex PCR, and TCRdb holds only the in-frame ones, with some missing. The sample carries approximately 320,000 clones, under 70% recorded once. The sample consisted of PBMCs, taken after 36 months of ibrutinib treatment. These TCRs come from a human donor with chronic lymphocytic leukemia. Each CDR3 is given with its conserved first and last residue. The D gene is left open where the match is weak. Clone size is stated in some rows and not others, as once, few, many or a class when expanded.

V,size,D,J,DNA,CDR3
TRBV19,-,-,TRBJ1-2,TGTGCCAGTAGTACAGTCTGGGGGTGGCGTGACTATGGCTACACCTTC,CASSTVWGWRDYGYTF
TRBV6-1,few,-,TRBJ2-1,TGTGCCAGCAGTGAAAACGGGCTAGCGTGGAACAATGAGCAGTTCTTC,CASSENGLAWNNEQFF
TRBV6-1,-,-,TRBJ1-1,TGTGCCAGCAGTGTAACAGTAAGTTTACCCTTGAACACTGAAGCTTTCTTT,CASSVTVSLPLNTEAFF
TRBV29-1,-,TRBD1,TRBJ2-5,TGCAGCGTTCAGGACAGGGGGCTTATGGAGACCCAGTACTTC,CSVQDRGLMETQYF
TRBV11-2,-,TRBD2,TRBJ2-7,TGTGCCAGCAGCTTAGATCGGGGACTAGCGTCAATCGAGCAGTACTTC,CASSLDRGLASIEQYF
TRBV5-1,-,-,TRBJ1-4,TGCGCCAGCAGCGAGGATGAAAAACTGTTTTTT,CASSEDEKLFF
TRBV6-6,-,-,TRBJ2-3,TGTGCCAGCCGTACGGGGGAAGGTACGCAGTATTTT,CASRTGEGTQYF
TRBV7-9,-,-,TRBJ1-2,TGTGCCAGCAGCTTAGGATCAGGGGATGGCTACACCTTC,CASSLGSGDGYTF
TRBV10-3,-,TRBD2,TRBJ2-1,TGTGCCATCAGTGAGCGGCTCCTACTAGCGGGAGAGGACAATGAGCAGTTCTTC,CAISERLLLAGEDNEQFF
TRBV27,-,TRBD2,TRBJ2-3,TGTGCCAGCGCTACGACTAGCGGGAGACGGTCGCAATATTTT,CASATTSGRRSQYF
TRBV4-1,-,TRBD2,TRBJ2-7,TGCGCCAGCAGCCAAGACGCGGCTAGCGGGAGATACGAGCAGTACTTC,CASSQDAASGRYEQYF
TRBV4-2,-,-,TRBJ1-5,TGTGCCAGCAGCCAAGACCTGGATAGCAATCAGCCCCAGCATTTT,CASSQDLDSNQPQHF
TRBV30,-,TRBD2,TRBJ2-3,TGTGCCCAAGGGCTTGGACTAGCGGAGCGCACAGATACGCAGTATTTT,CAQGLGLAERTDTQYF
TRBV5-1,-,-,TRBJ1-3,TGCGCCAGCAGCTTGGGAGGGATCGGAAACACCATATATTTT,CASSLGGIGNTIYF
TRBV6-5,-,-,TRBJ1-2,TGTGCCAGCTGGGTCCACTCAAACTATGGCTACACCTTC,CASWVHSNYGYTF
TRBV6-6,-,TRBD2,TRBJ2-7,TGTGCCAGCAGTTACTTCCCAGCGGGAGGGCCGCACGAGCAGTACTTC,CASSYFPAGGPHEQYF
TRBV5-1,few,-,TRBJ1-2,TGCGCCAGCAGCTTGGGGCCGGAGCCTGGGGGCTACACCTTC,CASSLGPEPGGYTF
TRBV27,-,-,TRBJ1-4,TGTGCCAGCAGTTTAATCGGGTTCGGAGAAAAACTGTTTTTT,CASSLIGFGEKLFF
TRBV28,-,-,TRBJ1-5,TGTGCCAGCAGCCTAAGAGGTGGGGGAGGTCAGCCCCAGCATTTT,CASSLRGGGGQPQHF
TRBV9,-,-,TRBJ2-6,TGTGCCCCAGCGACCGCCCGTGGATCTGGGGCCAACGTCCTGACTTTC,CAPATARGSGANVLTF
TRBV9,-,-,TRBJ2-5,TGTGCCAGCAGCAAAGGAGGCAGGGGAGAGACCCAGTACTTC,CASSKGGRGETQYF
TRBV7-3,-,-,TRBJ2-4,TGTGCCAGCAGCCCCCAGGGTGGGGCGCACATTCAGTACTTC,CASSPQGGAHIQYF
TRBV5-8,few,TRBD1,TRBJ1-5,TGTGCCAGCAGCTTTGGACAGGGGATACGGCGCGGCAGCAATCAGCCCCAGCATTTT,CASSFGQGIRRGSNQPQHF
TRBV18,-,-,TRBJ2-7,TGTGCCAGCTCAAATCCAGGGGACTCCTACGAGCAGTACTTC,CASSNPGDSYEQYF
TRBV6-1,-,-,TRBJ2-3,TGTGCCAGCAGTGATCTAGCAGGTTTAGGCACAGATACGCAGTATTTT,CASSDLAGLGTDTQYF
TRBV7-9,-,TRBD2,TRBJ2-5,TGTGCCAGCAGCCCGGGACTAGCGGTGACCCAAATCAGGGGGGAGACCCAGTACTTC,CASSPGLAVTQIRGETQYF
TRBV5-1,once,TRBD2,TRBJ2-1,TGCGCCAGCAGGGGGGCTAGCGGGACCTACAATGAGCAGTTCTTC,CASRGASGTYNEQFF
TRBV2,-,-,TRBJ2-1,TGTGCCAGCAGTCCCTGGGGTGAGCAGTTCTTC,CASSPWGEQFF